Shown below are 4 T cell receptor beta chains from a single sample sequenced in a study of regulatory T cells in long-lasting Graves disease. Described time point: newly diagnosed GD, antithyroid drugs for less than 3 months. Researchers made the TCR library from RNA that was extracted from PBMCs. Combining iRepertoire HTBI primers with Arm-PCR of CDR3 regions, the authors built TCR beta libraries. A single record per CDR3 protein comes from TCRdb applying MiXCR to the multiplex PCR reads. The sample includes about half a million distinct CDR3 sequences, around 12% of them seen just once. Another study also made use of these data, one on T cells in Graves' hyperthyroidism and ophthalmopathy.

The specimen was peripheral blood mononuclear cells (PBMCs), collected at new diagnosis, from a patient treated with antithyroid drugs. These receptors came from a woman in her twenties or thirties with Graves disease.

In its sample, this clonotype was seen a few times. In DNA, the CDR3 is TGTGCCAGCAGTTCAAGCCCAGGGGCTGGGGCCAACGTCCTGACTTTC. Translation: CASSSSPGAGANVLTF. The chain uses TRBV28 and TRBJ2-6, with D perhaps matching TRBD1 (6 bases). The CDR3 sequence is 16 residues long. Per germline, CDR1 MDHEN and CDR2 SYDVKM. Trimming removed 4 bases at V and 2 bases at J, with 12 bases between.

This clonotype was seen repeatedly, ten times or more. CDR3 nucleotide sequence: TGTGCCAGCTCGACGACAGCCCAACACAACACTGAAGCTTTCTTT. Its translation is CASSTTAQHNTEAFF. The chain uses TRBV18 and TRBJ1-1; D possibly corresponds to TRBD1 (5 bases). Germline V lookup: CDR1 KGHSH, CDR2 LQKENI. This CDR3 region has 15 residues. V was cut by 6 bases and J by 2 bases, with 16 bases left in between.

V is TRBV28 and J is TRBJ1-4; 9 bases line up with TRBD1. Trimming took 4 bases from V and 8 from J; bases not matched to a gene: 8. Germline V gives CDR1 MDHEN, CDR2 SYDVKM. The CDR3 extends over 15 amino acids. The CDR3 spells CASSSPGQGGEKLFF. Here the CDR3 DNA reads TGTGCCAGCAGTTCTCCGGGACAGGGTGGGGAAAAACTGTTTTTT.

For this clonotype: Possible read error: a much larger clone is one base away. The chain carries TRBV19 and TRBJ1-2; D is unresolved. The germline CDR1 and CDR2 sequences are LNHDA and SQIVND (reference sequence). CDR3 size: 13 residues. CDR3 amino acids: CASKEGSNYVYTF. The CDR3 bases are TGTGCCAGTAAGGAGGGAAGCAACTATGTCTACACCTTC.